This record looks at one T cell receptor beta chain sequence and its context. As yet, its antigen is unknown. The protocol was immunoSEQ multiplex PCR, while the TCRdb copy is restricted to in-frame clones and leaves out a portion. The profile shows some 130,000 clones, roughly 90% of them singletons. Germline CDR1 and CDR2: MNHEY and SMNVEV (reference sequence). The germline V and J ends were trimmed by 8 bases and 7 bases, with 8 bases remaining between them. This CDR3 region has 11 residues. These data belong to a study of T cell responses to AZD1222 COVID-19 vaccine. About the research overall: Investigators merged groups given second doses at roughly 4 or roughly 12 weeks.

Study-level findings and limits: After two AZD1222 doses, spike-specific TCR breadth and depth rose versus day 0. A mostly white British donor set with more females was recruited, and clonal diversity was possibly underestimated.

Sequenced material: peripheral blood, taken on day 0 of AZD1222 vaccination. This receptor was taken from an adult in good health. The chain is built from TRBV27 and TRBJ1-4; D remains ambiguous. The CDR3 DNA is TGTGCCAGCGGAAACAGTGAAAAACTGTTTTTT. Its translation: CASGNSEKLFF.